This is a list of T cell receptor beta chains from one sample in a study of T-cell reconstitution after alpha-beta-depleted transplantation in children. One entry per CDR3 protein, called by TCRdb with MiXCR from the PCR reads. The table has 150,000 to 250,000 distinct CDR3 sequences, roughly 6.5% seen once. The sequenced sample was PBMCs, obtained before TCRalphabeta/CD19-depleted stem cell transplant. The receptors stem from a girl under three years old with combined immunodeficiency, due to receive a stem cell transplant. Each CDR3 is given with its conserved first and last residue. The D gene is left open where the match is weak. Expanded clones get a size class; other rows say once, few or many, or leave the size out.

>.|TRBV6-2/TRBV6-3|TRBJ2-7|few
TGTGCCAGCAGTTACCTGTCAGTCGGGTACTACGAGCAGTACTTC
CASSYLSVGYYEQYF
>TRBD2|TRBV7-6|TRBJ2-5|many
TGTGCCAGCAGCTTAGGGGCCCTAGCGGGGTACGGGGAGACCCAGTACTTC
CASSLGALAGYGETQYF
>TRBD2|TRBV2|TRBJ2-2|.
TGTGCCAGCAGTGCGGCTAGCGGGCTTACCGGGGAGCTGTTTTTT
CASSAASGLTGELFF
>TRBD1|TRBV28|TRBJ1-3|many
TGTGCCAGCAGACGACAGGGACTTTTGGCTGGAAACACCATATATTTT
CASRRQGLLAGNTIYF
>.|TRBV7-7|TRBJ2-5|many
TGTGCCAGCAGCTTGATTTCAGGACCCCTTGAGACCCAGTACTTC
CASSLISGPLETQYF
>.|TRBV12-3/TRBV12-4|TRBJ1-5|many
TGTGCCAGCAAGCAGGTCGCTGGTAGCAATCAGCCCCAGCATTTT
CASKQVAGSNQPQHF
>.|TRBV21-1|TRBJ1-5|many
TGTGCCAGCAGCCCCCCGGAAGGCCTGGGCAATCAGCCCCAGCATTTT
CASSPPEGLGNQPQHF
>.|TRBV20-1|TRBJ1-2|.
TGCAGTGCTAGAAAAAGTGGCTATGGCTACACCTTC
CSARKSGYGYTF
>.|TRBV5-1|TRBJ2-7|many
TGCGCCAGCAGCTTGGAGCGCACCAATCCCTACGAGCAGTACTTC
CASSLERTNPYEQYF
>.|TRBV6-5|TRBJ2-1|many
TGTGCCAGCAGAGCCAAAGACTATTTCTACAATGAGCAGTTCTTC
CASRAKDYFYNEQFF
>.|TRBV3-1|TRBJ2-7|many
TGTGCCAGCAGCCAAGTATTGGACGAGCAGTACTTC
CASSQVLDEQYF
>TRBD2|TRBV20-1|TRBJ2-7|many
TGCAGTGCTAGAGATGGGACTAGCGCCTACGAGCAGTACTTC
CSARDGTSAYEQYF
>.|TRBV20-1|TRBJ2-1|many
TGCAGTGCTAGGGTACAGGAGCTCGGGAATGAGCAGTTCTTC
CSARVQELGNEQFF
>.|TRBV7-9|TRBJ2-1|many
TGTGCCAGCAGCTTCGGCACAGGAGGACCCAATGAGCAGTTCTTC
CASSFGTGGPNEQFF
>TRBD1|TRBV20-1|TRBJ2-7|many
TGCAGTGCTAGAGGAACAGGGGCCTTCTACGAGCAGTACTTC
CSARGTGAFYEQYF
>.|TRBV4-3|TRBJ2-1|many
TGCGCCAGCAGCCAAGACGGGATCTACAATGAGCAGTTCTTC
CASSQDGIYNEQFF
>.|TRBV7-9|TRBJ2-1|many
TGTGCCAGCAGCAACCCGGACGACTCCTACAATGAGCAGTTCTTC
CASSNPDDSYNEQFF
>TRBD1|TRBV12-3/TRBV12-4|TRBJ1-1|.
TGTGCCAGCAGTTTAGGGACAGGGTTGAACACTGAAGCTTTCTTT
CASSLGTGLNTEAFF
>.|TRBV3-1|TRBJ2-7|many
TGTGCCAGCAGCCAAGAAGTAGGGACGACTGGGAGCGAGCAGTACTTC
CASSQEVGTTGSEQYF
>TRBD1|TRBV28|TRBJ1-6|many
TGTGCCAGCAGTCCCACTGCTACAGGGGTTTCACCCCTCCACTTT
CASSPTATGVSPLHF
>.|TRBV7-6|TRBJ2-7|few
TGTGCCAGCAGCTCTGGAGCGGGCCCCTACGAGCAGTACTTC
CASSSGAGPYEQYF
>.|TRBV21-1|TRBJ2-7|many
TGTGCCAGCAGTAAGAGATTCGTCGGGTCCTACGAGCAGTACTTC
CASSKRFVGSYEQYF